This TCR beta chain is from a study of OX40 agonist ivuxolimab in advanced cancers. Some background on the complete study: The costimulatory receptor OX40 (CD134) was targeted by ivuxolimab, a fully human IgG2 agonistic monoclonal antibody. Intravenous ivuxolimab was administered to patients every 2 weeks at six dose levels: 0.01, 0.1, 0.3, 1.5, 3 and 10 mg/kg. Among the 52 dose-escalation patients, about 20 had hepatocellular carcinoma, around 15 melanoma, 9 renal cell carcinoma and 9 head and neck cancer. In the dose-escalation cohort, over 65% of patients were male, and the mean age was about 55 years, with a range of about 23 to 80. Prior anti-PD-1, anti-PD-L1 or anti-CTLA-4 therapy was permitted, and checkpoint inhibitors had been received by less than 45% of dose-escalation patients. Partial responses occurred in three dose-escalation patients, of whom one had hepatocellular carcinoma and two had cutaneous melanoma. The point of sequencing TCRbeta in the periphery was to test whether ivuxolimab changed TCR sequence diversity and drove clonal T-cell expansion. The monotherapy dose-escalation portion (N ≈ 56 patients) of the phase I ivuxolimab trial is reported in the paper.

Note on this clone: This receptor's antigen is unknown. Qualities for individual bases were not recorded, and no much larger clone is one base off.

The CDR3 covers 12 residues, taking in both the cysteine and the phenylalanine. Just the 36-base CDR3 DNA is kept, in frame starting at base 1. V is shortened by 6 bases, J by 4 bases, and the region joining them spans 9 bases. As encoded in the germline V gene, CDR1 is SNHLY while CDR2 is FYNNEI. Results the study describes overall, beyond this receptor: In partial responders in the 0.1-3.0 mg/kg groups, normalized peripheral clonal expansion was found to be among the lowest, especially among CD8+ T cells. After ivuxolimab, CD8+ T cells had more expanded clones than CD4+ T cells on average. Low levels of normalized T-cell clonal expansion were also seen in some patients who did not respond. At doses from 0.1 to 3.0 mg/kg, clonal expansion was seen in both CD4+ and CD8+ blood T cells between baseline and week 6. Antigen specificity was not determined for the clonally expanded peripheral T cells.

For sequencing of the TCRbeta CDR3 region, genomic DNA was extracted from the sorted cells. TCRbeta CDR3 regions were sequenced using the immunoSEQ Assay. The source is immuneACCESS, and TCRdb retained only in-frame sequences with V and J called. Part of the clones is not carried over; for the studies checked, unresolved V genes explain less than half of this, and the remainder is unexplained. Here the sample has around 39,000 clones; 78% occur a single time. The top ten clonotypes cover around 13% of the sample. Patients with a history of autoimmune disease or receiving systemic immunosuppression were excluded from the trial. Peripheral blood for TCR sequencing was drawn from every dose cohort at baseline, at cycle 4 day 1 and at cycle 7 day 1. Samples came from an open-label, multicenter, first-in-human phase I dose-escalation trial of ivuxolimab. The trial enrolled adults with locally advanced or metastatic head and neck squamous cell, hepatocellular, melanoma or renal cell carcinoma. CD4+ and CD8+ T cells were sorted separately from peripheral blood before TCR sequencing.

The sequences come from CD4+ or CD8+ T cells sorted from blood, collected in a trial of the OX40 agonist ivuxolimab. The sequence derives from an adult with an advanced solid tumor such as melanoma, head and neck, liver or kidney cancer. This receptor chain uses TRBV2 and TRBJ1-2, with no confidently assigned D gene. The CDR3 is CASRDRLYGYTF. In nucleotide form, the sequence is TGTGCCAGCAGGGACCGCCTCTATGGCTACACCTTC.